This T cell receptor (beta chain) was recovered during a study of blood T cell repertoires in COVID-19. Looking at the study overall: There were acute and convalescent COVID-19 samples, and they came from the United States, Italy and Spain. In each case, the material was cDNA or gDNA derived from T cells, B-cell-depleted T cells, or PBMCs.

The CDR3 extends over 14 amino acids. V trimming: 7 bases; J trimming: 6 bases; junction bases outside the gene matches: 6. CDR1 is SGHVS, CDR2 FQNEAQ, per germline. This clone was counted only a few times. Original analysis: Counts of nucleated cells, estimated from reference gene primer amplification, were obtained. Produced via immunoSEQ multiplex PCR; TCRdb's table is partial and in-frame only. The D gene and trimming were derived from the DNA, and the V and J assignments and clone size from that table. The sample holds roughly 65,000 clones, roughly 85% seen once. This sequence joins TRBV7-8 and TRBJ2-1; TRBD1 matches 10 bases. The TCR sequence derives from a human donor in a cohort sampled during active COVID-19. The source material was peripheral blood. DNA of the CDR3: TGTGCCAGCACCCGACAGGGGGCACCCAATGAGCAGTTCTTC. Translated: CASTRQGAPNEQFF.